This TCR beta chain was identified in a study of blood T cell repertoires in COVID-19. The overall study: Italy, Spain and the United States were the sources of the convalescent and acute COVID-19 samples. Sources were T cells, B-cell-depleted T cells, or PBMCs; the material itself was cDNA or gDNA.

The V segment lost 6 bases and the J segment 0 bases; nucleotides outside the gene matches: 0. The germline gives CDR1 MNHEY, CDR2 SVGAGI. The CDR3 contains 15 residues. As originally analysed: Reference gene primer amplification gave estimated nucleated cell counts. Produced via immunoSEQ multiplex PCR; TCRdb's table is partial and in-frame only. D and trimming come from the DNA, and the V and J calls and clone size come from that table. The table lists some 56,000 clones, more than 70% of them singletons. The chain recombines TRBV6-5 with TRBJ2-6, with TRBD1 identical over 9 bases. Sequencing input: peripheral blood. The clonotype was recovered from a man aged 60 to 69 with acute or convalescent COVID-19. CDR3 residues: CASRTGGSGANVLTF. As DNA, the CDR3 is TGTGCCAGCAGGACAGGGGGCTCTGGGGCCAACGTCCTGACTTTC.